This TCR beta chain was captured in a study of blood T cell repertoires in COVID-19. About the research overall: From T cells, B-cell-depleted T cells, or PBMCs came the material, which was cDNA or gDNA.

Per the original methods: Amplified reference gene primers provided the basis for estimating nucleated cell counts. Sequencing used immunoSEQ multiplex PCR; TCRdb keeps in-frame clones, though not all of them. Clone size and the V and J calls come from that table; the DNA yielded D and trimming. Of fewer than 250,000 clones in the sample, roughly 91% are singletons; the top ten hold roughly 7.1%. CDR1 SGHNT and CDR2 YENEEA come from the germline V gene. V was pared by 5 bases and J by 6 bases, with 9 bases of the junction left unmatched. The length of the CDR3 is 16 residues. This clone was seen just once.

This chain joins TRBV11-3 and TRBJ2-1, with 11 bases fitting TRBD2. Sequencing was carried out using PBMCs or T cells enriched from blood (not recorded which). This receptor was obtained from a man between 25 and 39 years old in a cohort exposed to, infected with or recovered from COVID-19 (not recorded which). The CDR3 loop is CASSPTSTSGGNEQFF. In DNA, the CDR3 is TGTGCCAGCAGCCCTACATCAACTAGCGGGGGCAATGAGCAGTTCTTC.